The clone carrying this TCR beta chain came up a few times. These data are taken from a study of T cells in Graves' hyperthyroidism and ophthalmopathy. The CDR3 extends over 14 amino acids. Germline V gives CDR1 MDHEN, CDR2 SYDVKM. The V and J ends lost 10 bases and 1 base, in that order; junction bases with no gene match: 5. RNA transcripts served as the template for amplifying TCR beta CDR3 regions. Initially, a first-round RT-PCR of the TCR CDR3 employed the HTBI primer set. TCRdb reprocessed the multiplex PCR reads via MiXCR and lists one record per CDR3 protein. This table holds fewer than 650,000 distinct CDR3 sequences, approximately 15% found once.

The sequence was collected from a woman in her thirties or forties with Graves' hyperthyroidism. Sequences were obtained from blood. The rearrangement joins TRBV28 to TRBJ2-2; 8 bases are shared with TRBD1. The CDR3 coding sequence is TGTGCCACCATCGGACAGGGGAACACCGGGGAGCTGTTTTTT. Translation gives CATIGQGNTGELFF. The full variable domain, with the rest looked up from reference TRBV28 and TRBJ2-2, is DVKVTQSSRYLVKRTGEKVFLECVQDMDHENMFWYRQDPGLGLRLIYFSYDVKMKEKGDIPEGYSVSREKKERFSLILESASTNQTSMYLCATIGQGNTGELFFGEGSRLTVL.